This T cell receptor beta chain was identified in a study of blood T cell repertoires in COVID-19. Study background: Sites across the United States, Italy and Spain contributed samples from acute and convalescent COVID-19. T cells, B-cell-depleted T cells, or PBMCs supplied cDNA or gDNA.

Germline loops: CDR1 GTSNPN, CDR2 SVGIG (reference sequence). The CDR3 is 15 residues long. V lost 1 base and J 3 bases, leaving 13 bases between the germline ends. In the original processing: How many nucleated cells were present was estimated from reference gene primer amplification. Assay used: immunoSEQ multiplex PCR; TCRdb lists only in-frame clones, some missing. From that table come the V and J calls and clone size; the DNA was used to work out D and trimming. Altogether approximately 100,000 clones are present, approximately 84% being singletons, with the ten largest covering about 9.4%. This clonotype was sampled from a man between 65 and 85 years old with acute or convalescent COVID-19. The chain carries TRBV30 and TRBJ1-5; perhaps TRBD1 as D (6 bases). Sequenced input: peripheral blood. The CDR3 DNA follows: TGTGCCTGGAGTGCAACAGGGTCTAACAATCAGCCCCAGCATTTT. Translated: CAWSATGSNNQPQHF.